Following are 5 T cell receptor beta chains from one sample sequenced in a study of control samples from healthy donors and cancer patients. The assay was immunoSEQ multiplex PCR, and TCRdb's table has in-frame clones only and misses some. The repertoire has roughly 130,000 clones, less than 95% of them found once; the top ten carry roughly 8.8%. Sequenced sample: blood. The receptor set was obtained from a man aged 18 to 29 in good health.

V usage is TRBV7-8 and J usage is TRBJ2-7, with a possible D match to TRBD1 (5 bases). CDR1 is SGHVS and CDR2 is FQNEAQ in the germline V gene. With 4 bases removed from V and 3 bases from J, the gap between germline ends came to 13 bases. CDR3 length equals 14 residues. CDR3 in amino acids: CASSSWTLHYEQYF. In nucleotides, the CDR3 is TGTGCCAGCAGCTCTTGGACATTACACTACGAGCAGTACTTC.

The chain is built from TRBV6-4 and TRBJ2-1; 7 bases match TRBD2. Germline loops: CDR1 MRHNA, CDR2 SNTAGT. This CDR3 contains 15 residues. J lost 5 bases, V lost 2 bases, and 6 bases had no gene match. Here the CDR3 reads CASSDGGGGNNEQFF. As DNA, the CDR3 is TGTGCCAGCAGTGACGGAGGCGGGGGTAACAATGAGCAGTTCTTC.

The chain uses TRBV5-1 and TRBJ2-1, with no clear D. From germline, CDR1 is SGHRS and CDR2 YFSETQ. Trimming stripped 0 bases from V and 0 bases from J, with 4 bases between. The CDR3 runs to 14 residues. The CDR3: CASSLVASYNEQFF. As DNA, the CDR3 is TGCGCCAGCAGCTTGGTGGCCTCCTACAATGAGCAGTTCTTC.

The chain is built from TRBV29-1 and TRBJ2-2; perhaps TRBD1 as D (6 bases). Trimming took 4 bases from V and 7 from J, leaving 19 bases between them. The CDR3 loop spans 15 amino acids. Per the germline V gene, CDR1 is SQVTM and CDR2 is ANQGSEA. This CDR3 is CSVVKQGNIGGELFF. As DNA, the CDR3 is TGCAGCGTTGTAAAACAGGGTAATATTGGCGGGGAGCTGTTTTTT.

The chain is built from TRBV5-8 and TRBJ2-5; tentative D call: TRBD1 (6 bases). CDR3 length: 13 residues. Between the trimmed V and J ends, which lost 0 bases and 4 bases, there was a span of 7 bases. Germline V CDR1 and CDR2: SGHTS, YDEGEE. CDR3 region: CASSLGGGETQYF. Written as DNA, the CDR3 is TGTGCCAGCAGCTTGGGAGGGGGAGAGACCCAGTACTTC.